This T cell receptor (beta chain) was captured in a study of early T cells in non-severe SARS-CoV-2 infection. The CDR3 contains 17 residues. V shed 4 bases and J 3 bases; nucleotides not matched to a gene: 8. CDR1 and CDR2 from the germline V gene are MDHEN and SYDVKM. TCRdb fed the 5' RACE reads into MiXCR, producing one record per CDR3 protein. The profile shows 55,000 to 80,000 distinct CDR3 sequences, about an eighth of them singletons. This clonotype was counted ten times or more. The sequencing input was whole blood. This receptor was identified in an adult who was a healthcare worker with PCR-confirmed SARS-CoV-2 infection or an uninfected control (not recorded which). The rearrangement links TRBV28 to TRBJ2-3, with 12 bases matching TRBD1. CDR3 sequence reads: CASSYDRDRGLTDTQYF. Written as DNA, the CDR3 is TGTGCCAGCAGTTACGACCGGGACAGGGGGCTTACAGATACGCAGTATTTT. Full variable domain (remainder filled in from reference TRBV28 and TRBJ2-3): DVKVTQSSRYLVKRTGEKVFLECVQDMDHENMFWYRQDPGLGLRLIYFSYDVKMKEKGDIPEGYSVSREKKERFSLILESASTNQTSMYLCASSYDRDRGLTDTQYFGPGTRLTVL.